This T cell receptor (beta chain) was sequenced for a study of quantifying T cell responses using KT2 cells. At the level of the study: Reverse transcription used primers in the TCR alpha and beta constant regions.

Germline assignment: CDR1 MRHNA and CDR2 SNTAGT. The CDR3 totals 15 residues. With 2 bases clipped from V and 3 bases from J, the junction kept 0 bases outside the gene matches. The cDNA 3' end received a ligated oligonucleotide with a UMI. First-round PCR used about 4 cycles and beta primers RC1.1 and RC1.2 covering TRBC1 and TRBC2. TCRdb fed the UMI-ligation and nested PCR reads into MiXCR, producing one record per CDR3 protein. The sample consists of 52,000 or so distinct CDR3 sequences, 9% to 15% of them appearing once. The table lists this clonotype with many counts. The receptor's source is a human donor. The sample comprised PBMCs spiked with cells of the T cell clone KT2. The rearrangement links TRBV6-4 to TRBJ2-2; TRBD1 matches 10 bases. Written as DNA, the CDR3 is TGTGCCAGCAGTGACGGGACAGGGGACACCGGGGAGCTGTTTTTT. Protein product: CASSDGTGDTGELFF.